The TCR beta chain under discussion was sequenced for a study of molecular identifiers for immune sequencing clone quantification. Germline V gene sequence: CDR1 SGHRS, CDR2 YFSETQ. The CDR3 is made up of 16 amino acids. V lost 0 bases and J 8 bases, leaving 20 bases between the germline ends. Listed TCR primers, together with previously described methods, were used for the bulk TCR libraries. TCRdb analysed the PCR reads with MiXCR anew, one entry per CDR3 protein. The table records approximately 500,000 distinct CDR3 sequences, 20% to 25% of them present only once. This chain joins TRBV5-1 and TRBJ1-1, with D possibly matching TRBD1 (5 bases). Material: naive CD8+ T cells from blood, with Jurkat cell RNA spiked in. Subset reported: FACS-sorted CD8+CD4-CCR7+CD45RA+ naive T cells. This TCR was recovered from a human donor in good health. Some libraries in this study had Jurkat cell RNA spiked in. For the CDR3, the DNA is TGCGCCAGCAGCTTGGTCGAGGGGACGAAGGATTTGGAAGCTTTCTTT. Translating gives CASSLVEGTKDLEAFF.